The 27 T cell receptor beta chains listed next were all sequenced from one sample in a study of pediatric ulcerative colitis. Profiling relied on immunoSEQ multiplex PCR, and the TCRdb table lists in-frame clones only, not all of them. The data show roughly 70,000 clones, approximately 87% seen once. Material for sequencing was blood. These receptors came from a boy between 10 and 17 years old with severe ulcerative colitis.

The chain combines TRBV6-5 with TRBJ2-7, with TRBD2 identical over 7 bases. The CDR3 sequence is 14 residues long. J lost 3 bases, V lost 7 bases, and 9 bases had no gene match. CDR1 and CDR2 from the germline V gene are MNHEY and SVGAGI. This CDR3 reads CASTEGREFYEQYF. For the CDR3, the DNA is TGTGCCAGCACTGAGGGGAGGGAATTCTACGAGCAGTACTTC.

In regard to this clone: One end of the junction does not line up with germline, which may come from a read error. The CDR3 protein is CASSFQAGSSYEQYF. CDR3 bases: TGTGCTAGCAGCTTCCAAGCGGGGAGCTCCTACGAGCAGTACTTC. V usage is TRBV7-7 and J usage is TRBJ2-7, with 7 bases that match TRBD2. Germline V gene data show CDR1 as SSHAT and CDR2 as FNYEAQ (reference sequence). This CDR3 is built from 15 residues.

This clone appeared a single time. V usage is TRBV7-6 and J usage is TRBJ2-6; D possibly corresponds to TRBD2 (5 bases). The V gene's germline CDR1 is SGHVS and CDR2 FNYEAQ. V was shortened by 0 bases and J by 2 bases, with 11 bases between the two germline ends. This CDR3 has 17 residues. CDR3 sequence reads: CASSLALGSTGANVLTF. The DNA for the CDR3 is TGTGCCAGCAGCTTAGCGCTGGGGAGCACTGGGGCCAACGTCCTGACTTTC.

DNA of the CDR3: TGTGCCAGCAGTGAGCGCGGGAGGGGCAATGAGCAGTTCTTC. Protein: CASSERGRGNEQFF. V is TRBV27 and J is TRBJ2-1, with 9 positions matching TRBD2. The CDR3 has 14 residues. The V gene end was trimmed by 5 bases and the J gene end by 6 bases; junction bases not matched to a gene: 5. The germline CDR1 and CDR2 sequences are MNHEY and SMNVEV (reference sequence).

This clone was recorded once. V gene TRBV4-1 combines with J gene TRBJ1-2, with D tentatively TRBD1 (6 bases). The CDR3 length is 17 residues. V was shortened by 0 bases and J by 0 bases, with 14 bases between the two germline ends. CDR1 and CDR2 from the germline V gene are MGHRA and YSYEKL. The CDR3 DNA follows: TGCGCCAGCAGCCAAGAGGGGGGCATAGGGTCTAACTATGGCTACACCTTC. Translation: CASSQEGGIGSNYGYTF.

CDR3 DNA: TGCGCCAGCAGCTTCTGGGACAGAGCGAACACCGGGGAGCTGTTTTTT. Its translation: CASSFWDRANTGELFF. The V call is TRBV5-1, the J call TRBJ2-2; 7 bases agree with TRBD1. The trim removed 2 bases at V and 0 bases at J, leaving 4 bases unmatched. The CDR3 loop spans 16 amino acids. Germline V CDR1 and CDR2: SGHRS, YFSETQ.

The V and J genes are TRBV25-1 and TRBJ2-3; 8 bases agree with TRBD2. In germline, CDR1 is MGHDK, CDR2 SYGVNS. V dropped 2 bases and J dropped 0; count of bases not matched to a gene: 4. CDR3 length equals 16 residues. Written as DNA, the CDR3 is TGTGCCAGCAGTGAACGGGCTAGCGGGAGCACAGATACGCAGTATTTT. The encoded protein is CASSERASGSTDTQYF. The complete variable domain, with remaining parts taken from reference TRBV25-1 and TRBJ2-3, reads EADIYQTPRYLVIGTGKKITLECSQTMGHDKMYWYQQDPGMELHLIHYSYGVNSTEKGDLSSESTVSRIRTEHFPLTLESARPSHTSQYLCASSERASGSTDTQYFGPGTRLTVL.

The chain joins TRBV11-2 to TRBJ1-1; D uncertain. Germline CDR1 and CDR2: SGHAT and FQNNGV. This CDR3 has 14 residues. V lost 5 bases and J lost 7, with 17 bases in between. CDR3 bases: TGTGCCAGCAGCCACACAGCCACGGAACATGAAGCTTTCTTT. Its translation is CASSHTATEHEAFF.

This rearrangement joins TRBV6-6 to TRBJ2-7; 7 bases agree with TRBD2. Germline CDR1 MNHNY, CDR2 SVGAGI (reference sequence). The CDR3 runs 16 residues. V gave up 0 bases and J gave up 1 base; unmatched junction bases: 6. The CDR3 sequence: CASSYSGLAASYEQYF. In nucleotides, the CDR3 is TGTGCCAGCAGTTACTCCGGGCTAGCGGCATCCTACGAGCAGTACTTC.

The CDR3 is CASSQDGAGAGDTQYF. In DNA, the CDR3 is TGCGCCAGCAGCCAAGACGGAGCGGGAGCGGGAGATACGCAGTATTTT. The chain has TRBV4-1 and TRBJ2-3; 8 positions agree with TRBD2. The CDR3 covers 16 residues. Germline trimming cut 0 bases from V and 5 bases from J; bases unmatched to any gene: 7. The germline V gene has CDR1 MGHRA and CDR2 YSYEKL.

The chain couples TRBV7-9 to TRBJ1-2; TRBD1 agrees at 7 bases. V shed 5 bases and J 5 bases; nucleotides not matched to a gene: 5. Germline CDR1 reads SEHNR; CDR2 reads FQNEAQ (reference sequence). The CDR3 spans 13 residues. The CDR3 sequence is CASSRDSQYGYTF. The CDR3 region has the DNA TGTGCCAGCAGCAGGGACAGCCAATATGGCTACACCTTC.

The chain has TRBV18 and TRBJ2-7, with TRBD1 matching over 9 bases. The CDR3 extends over 15 amino acids. After removal of 4 bases from V and 4 bases from J, the junction contained 8 bases not matched to a gene. Per germline, CDR1 KGHSH and CDR2 LQKENI. The CDR3 protein is CASSLQGALGYEQYF. The CDR3 nucleotides read TGTGCCAGCTCACTACAGGGGGCGCTTGGGTACGAGCAGTACTTC.

The CDR3 DNA sequence: TGTGCCAGTAGTTCAGAAAGGGGGCAGAACACTGAAGCTTTCTTT. Amino acid sequence: CASSSERGQNTEAFF. The chain has TRBV19 and TRBJ1-1; 7 nucleotides align to TRBD1. This CDR3 has 15 amino acids. Germline-derived CDR1 and CDR2 are LNHDA and SQIVND (reference sequence). After removal of 5 bases from V and 1 base from J, the junction contained 7 bases not matched to a gene.

This clone was detected only a few times. V is TRBV4-2 and J is TRBJ2-2, with D tentatively TRBD1 (6 bases). Germline V CDR1 and CDR2: LGHNA, YNFKEQ. The CDR3 is made up of 16 amino acids. V lost 4 bases to trimming and J lost 5 bases, with 17 bases between them. CDR3 DNA: TGTGCCAGCAGCCCGTCGACCGGGACAAGTACCGGGGAGCTGTTTTTT. Translated: CASSPSTGTSTGELFF.

The DNA of the CDR3 is TGTGCCAGCAGCTCCCAACTAGCGGCCTTGGGGGAGACCCAGTACTTC. This codes for CASSSQLAALGETQYF. The chain links TRBV13 to TRBJ2-5, with 8 nucleotides matching TRBD2. This CDR3 contains 16 residues. Germline CDR1 reads PRHDT; CDR2 reads FYEKMQ (reference sequence). Trimming took 4 bases from V and 5 from J; bases not matched to a gene: 12.

The chain joins TRBV5-6 to TRBJ2-1; D is perhaps TRBD1 (6 bases). The CDR3 runs 15 residues. Germline V gives CDR1 SGHDT, CDR2 YYEEEE. The V end was cut by 4 bases, the J end by 2 bases, with 13 bases between. The CDR3 here is CASSPTGRAYNEQFF. CDR3 bases: TGTGCCAGCAGCCCGACAGGCAGGGCCTACAATGAGCAGTTCTTC.

The rearrangement uses TRBV13 and TRBJ2-5, with D unclear. V was trimmed by 5 bases and J by 1 base, leaving 2 bases between them. CDR1 and CDR2 (germline): PRHDT, FYEKMQ (reference sequence). This CDR3 region has 11 residues. This CDR3 is CASSGQETQYF. DNA for the CDR3: TGTGCCAGCAGCGGCCAAGAGACCCAGTACTTC.

This chain links TRBV25-1 with TRBJ1-1, with D unresolved. Trimming pared 3 bases from V and 0 bases from J, leaving 2 bases between. There are 12 residues in the CDR3. Germline V gene sequence: CDR1 MGHDK, CDR2 SYGVNS. CDR3 region: CASSDLNTEAFF. In DNA, the CDR3 is TGTGCCAGCAGTGATCTGAACACTGAAGCTTTCTTT.

The genes are TRBV10-3 and TRBJ2-7; TRBD1 aligns across 8 bases. Trimming cost V 8 bases and J 6 bases; bases outside gene matches: 3. This CDR3 comprises 11 residues. Germline CDR1 and CDR2: ENHRY and SYGVKD. CDR3 nucleotides: TGTGCCATCGGACAGGGAGGCGAGCAGTACTTC. Translation: CAIGQGGEQYF.

The rearrangement uses TRBV19 and TRBJ2-7; 9 positions agree with TRBD2. The V and J ends lost 10 bases and 0 bases, in that order; junction bases with no gene match: 4. CDR1 is LNHDA, CDR2 SQIVND, per germline (reference sequence). The length of the CDR3 is 13 residues. The DNA for the CDR3 is TGTGCCACCCGGACTAGCGACTCCTACGAGCAGTACTTC. It yields the protein CATRTSDSYEQYF. The variable domain in full, with the rest retrieved from reference TRBV19 and TRBJ2-7, is DGGITQSPKYLFRKEGQNVTLSCEQNLNHDAMYWYRQDPGQGLRLIYYSQIVNDFQKGDIAEGYSVSREKKESFPLTVTSAQKNPTAFYLCATRTSDSYEQYFGPGTRLTVT.

This clone was recorded only once. This sequence joins TRBV11-2 and TRBJ1-3; D call uncertain. V was cut by 5 bases and J by 8 bases, with 16 bases left in between. CDR3 length: 14 amino acids. Germline CDR1 is SGHAT and CDR2 is FQNNGV. The CDR3, as DNA: TGTGCCAGCAGCCCCCCCACCCTCAGAGACACCATATATTTT. Translation: CASSPPTLRDTIYF.

The chain combines TRBV10-3 with TRBJ1-4; D might be TRBD1 (5 bases). This CDR3 is 13 amino acids long. The germline CDR1 and CDR2 sequences are ENHRY and SYGVKD. V lost 7 bases, J lost 8 bases, and 14 bases lay in between. The CDR3 spells CAITGDLNEKLFF. CDR3 DNA sequence: TGTGCCATCACCGGGGACCTGAACGAAAAACTGTTTTTT.

This sequence joins TRBV11-2 and TRBJ2-1; D is possibly TRBD2 (6 bases). The ends were cut back, 6 bases at V and 0 bases at J, with 18 bases in the middle. The CDR3 is 17 residues long. Germline-derived CDR1 and CDR2 are SGHAT and FQNNGV. The CDR3 reads CASSRHSGTLSYNEQFF. The DNA of the CDR3 is TGTGCCAGCAGTCGACACTCCGGGACTCTCTCCTACAATGAGCAGTTCTTC.

V is TRBV6-5 and J is TRBJ1-2, with 7 bases that match TRBD1. Germline CDR1 reads MNHEY; CDR2 reads SVGAGI. The CDR3 is 14 residues long. V trimming: 6 bases; J trimming: 7 bases; junction bases outside the gene matches: 11. CDR3 sequence (DNA): TGTGCCAGCAGGGAGACAGGGCCGGAACTTGGCTACACCTTC. The encoded protein is CASRETGPELGYTF.

The chain recombines TRBV5-1 with TRBJ2-1; 10 bases fit TRBD2. CDR1 is SGHRS, CDR2 YFSETQ, per germline. V was clipped by 4 bases and J by 8 bases; unmatched bases: 9. This CDR3 spans 15 amino acids. This CDR3 reads CASSPKDSGRHEQFF. The DNA for the CDR3 is TGCGCCAGCAGCCCCAAAGATAGCGGGAGGCATGAGCAGTTCTTC.

The V and J genes are TRBV29-1 and TRBJ2-7; 9 bases are shared with TRBD1. The ends lost 7 bases at V and 4 bases at J; junction bases unmatched: 5. This CDR3 spans 12 amino acids. From germline, CDR1 is SQVTM and CDR2 ANQGSEA. The CDR3 protein is CSGCDRGYEQYF. The CDR3 bases are TGCAGCGGGTGTGACAGGGGGTACGAGCAGTACTTC.

The DNA of the CDR3 is TGTGCCAGCAGCCGGGACAACCCTAAGCGGAGCACTGAAGCTTTCTTT. Protein: CASSRDNPKRSTEAFF. The chain couples TRBV5-5 to TRBJ1-1; maybe TRBD1 (6 bases). This CDR3 has 16 amino acids. CDR1 and CDR2 (germline): SGHKS, YYEKEE (reference sequence). Trimming removed 4 bases at V and 4 bases at J, with 20 bases between.